This paragraph covers one T cell receptor beta chain sequence. This receptor's antigen is unknown. One base away there is no much larger clone; base qualities are not given. A distance of 17 bases separates the germline ends of V and J, which lose 2 bases and 10 bases respectively. Taken from cysteine to phenylalanine, the CDR3 has 14 residues. Only CDR3 DNA remains: 42 bases, in frame from the first base. The CDR1 and CDR2 encoded by the germline V gene are MNHEY and SVGAGI. The data were taken from a study of OX40 agonist ivuxolimab in advanced cancers. Turning to the overall study: The costimulatory receptor OX40 (CD134) was targeted by ivuxolimab, a fully human IgG2 agonistic monoclonal antibody. Intravenous ivuxolimab was administered to patients every 2 weeks at six dose levels: 0.01, 0.1, 0.3, 1.5, 3 and 10 mg/kg. The dose-escalation cohort was 80% to 90% male with a mean age of approximately 60 years, ranging from about 23 to 85. Prior anti-PD-1, anti-PD-L1 or anti-CTLA-4 therapy was permitted, and checkpoint inhibitors had been received by approximately 39% of dose-escalation patients. Of the approximately 54 patients in dose escalation, about 20 had hepatocellular carcinoma, approximately 15 had melanoma, 9 had renal cell carcinoma and 9 had head and neck cancer. The monotherapy dose-escalation portion (N of about 50 patients) of the phase I ivuxolimab trial is reported in the paper. Partial responses were achieved by three dose-escalation patients, of whom one had hepatocellular carcinoma and two had cutaneous melanoma. Peripheral TCRbeta sequencing aimed to test whether ivuxolimab altered TCR sequence diversity and caused clonal T-cell expansion. The full study reports these points: Low levels of normalized T-cell clonal expansion were also shown by some nonresponding patients. The antigen specificity of the clonally expanded peripheral T cells was not determined. In the 0.1-3.0 mg/kg groups, partial responders were among the patients with the lowest normalized peripheral clonal expansion, particularly in CD8+ T cells. At doses from 0.1 to 3.0 mg/kg, clonal expansion was seen in both CD4+ and CD8+ blood T cells between baseline and week 6. After ivuxolimab, expanded clones were on average more numerous among CD8+ T cells than among CD4+ T cells.

The trial excluded patients who had a history of autoimmune disease or who were on systemic immunosuppression. In every dose cohort, peripheral blood was drawn for TCR sequencing at baseline, cycle 4 day 1, and cycle 7 day 1. Samples came from an open-label, multicenter, first-in-human phase I dose-escalation trial of ivuxolimab. Adults with locally advanced or metastatic head and neck squamous cell, hepatocellular, melanoma or renal cell carcinoma were enrolled in the trial. CD4+ and CD8+ T cells were sorted separately from peripheral blood before TCR sequencing. Genomic DNA was isolated from the sorted cells so that the TCRbeta CDR3 region could be sequenced. The immunoSEQ Assay was used to sequence the TCRbeta CDR3 regions. The table was pulled from immuneACCESS by TCRdb, which kept in-frame rearrangements only. Such tables lose some clones; where checked, under half of the loss comes from unresolved V genes, and the rest has no known cause. For this sample the table gives 35,000 to 40,000 clones, of which roughly 82% were detected only once. Approximately 6.9% of the sample comes from the top ten.

The rearrangement joined TRBV6-5 to TRBJ1-1; the D gene lacks a confident call. This specimen was CD4+ or CD8+ T cells sorted from blood, taken in a trial of the OX40 agonist ivuxolimab. The source of this sequence is an adult with an advanced solid tumor such as melanoma, head and neck, liver or kidney cancer. The nucleotides are TGTGCCAGCAGTTACCGCGGGATTTTCAATCCAGCTTTCTTT. It translates to CASSYRGIFNPAFF.